This entry lists 23 T cell receptor beta chains sequenced from one sample in a study of Graves' ophthalmopathy and Graves' hyperthyroidism. As the template, RNA transcripts were used to amplify TCR beta CDR3 regions. HTBI-primed first-round RT-PCR preceded second-round multiplex PCR. TCRdb redid the calling of the multiplex PCR reads with MiXCR, one entry per CDR3 protein. Of approximately 700,000 distinct CDR3 sequences in the sample, over 40% were seen once. Sequencing used peripheral blood. Receptor source: an adult man with Graves' ophthalmopathy.

The CDR3 DNA reads TGTGCCAGCGTTGAAGTGAAGAGGTCCTCTGGGGCCAACGTCCTGACTTTC. Its protein is CASVEVKRSSGANVLTF. V usage is TRBV25-1 and J usage is TRBJ2-6; D is uncertain. V lost 8 bases, J lost 0 bases, and 17 bases lay in between. The CDR3 totals 17 residues. Germline CDR1 is MGHDK and CDR2 is SYGVNS.

This clonotype was seen repeatedly, ten times or more. This chain's CDR3 is CSASLAGQGTQYF. The CDR3, as DNA: TGCAGTGCTAGTCTAGCGGGCCAGGGGACCCAGTACTTC. The rearrangement joins TRBV20-1 to TRBJ2-5; TRBD2 aligns across 8 bases. V was pared by 3 bases and J by 7 bases, with 7 bases of the junction left unmatched. The CDR3 covers 13 residues. Germline CDR1 DFQATT, CDR2 SNEGSKA (reference sequence).

This clonotype has ten or more counts. V gene TRBV9 combines with J gene TRBJ2-7; D not certain. V was pared by 0 bases and J by 0 bases, with 10 bases between. The CDR3 spans 15 residues. Germline values: CDR1 SGDLS, CDR2 YYNGEE. The CDR3, as DNA: TGTGCCAGCAGCGTAGTGCCGGACGTCTCCTACGAGCAGTACTTC. Protein product: CASSVVPDVSYEQYF.

As to this clonotype: A read error may be the cause here, since a much bigger clone is one base away. Given the absence of the conserved phenylalanine or tryptophan at the CDR3 end, a read error is likely. This chain joins TRBV7-2 and TRBJ1-1, with D maybe TRBD1 (5 bases). Germline CDR1 SGHTA, CDR2 FQGNSA. Trimming pared 6 bases from V and 1 base from J, leaving 12 bases between. The CDR3 sequence is 14 residues long. The CDR3 nucleotides are TGTGCCAGCAGGACCAGGGCTCAGAACACTGAAGCTTTCCTT. This sequence encodes CASRTRAQNTEAFL.

This clonotype appeared a single time. The rearrangement links TRBV19 to TRBJ2-2; D is ambiguous. CDR3 length equals 14 residues. Germline CDR1 reads LNHDA; CDR2 reads SQIVND (reference sequence). V lost 6 bases and J lost 0, with 8 bases in between. The DNA of the CDR3 is TGTGCCAGTAGGGGCGGAACGAACACCGGGGAGCTGTTTTTT. Encoded protein: CASRGGTNTGELFF.

The rearrangement joins TRBV7-9 to TRBJ1-3; D is perhaps TRBD1 (5 bases). V was trimmed by 0 bases and J by 0 bases, leaving 6 bases between them. This CDR3 region has 15 residues. Looked up from germline, CDR1 is SEHNR and CDR2 is FQNEAQ (reference sequence). The CDR3 DNA reads as TGTGCCAGCAGCTTAGCTGACAGCTCTGGAAACACCATATATTTT. Residues: CASSLADSSGNTIYF. Using reference TRBV7-9 and TRBJ1-3 for the parts outside the CDR3, the full variable domain is DTGVSQNPRHKITKRGQNVTFRCDPISEHNRLYWYRQTLGQGPEFLTYFQNEAQLEKSRLLSDRFSAERPKGSFSTLEIQRTEQGDSAMYLCASSLADSSGNTIYFGEGSWLTVV.

On this clonotype itself: At one boundary the junction diverges from the germline segment, which might be a read error. V usage is TRBV7-9 and J usage is TRBJ2-2, with TRBD1 matching 7 bases. This CDR3 has 15 amino acids. Germline values: CDR1 SEHNR, CDR2 FQNEAQ (reference sequence). The CDR3 reads CASSQDVQGTGELFF. In nucleotides, the CDR3 is TGCGCCAGCAGCCAAGATGTACAGGGGACCGGGGAGCTGTTTTTT.

This clonotype was counted ten times or more. This chain connects TRBV11-2 to TRBJ2-7; D may match TRBD1 or TRBD2 (6 bases each). This CDR3 is 14 amino acids long. The germline V gene encodes CDR1 SGHAT and CDR2 FQNNGV. The CDR3 sequence is CAVSRGGLNYEQYF. For the CDR3, the DNA is TGTGCAGTCAGCAGGGGAGGCCTTAACTACGAGCAGTACTTC.

The sample holds a few counts of this clonotype. This chain joins TRBV12-3 or TRBV12-4 and TRBJ2-7, with TRBD1 matching over 8 bases. After removal of 1 base from V and 3 bases from J, the junction contained 14 bases not matched to a gene. CDR3 size: 18 residues. The CDR3, as DNA: TGTGCCAGCAGTTTAGTAGGACAGGGTATATTGTGGCGCTACGAGCAGTACTTC. Translating it yields CASSLVGQGILWRYEQYF.

This clonotype was detected ten times or more. The chain employs TRBV6-1 and TRBJ2-5; 12 nucleotides match TRBD1. Germline CDR1 is MNHNS and CDR2 is SASEGT. This CDR3 comprises 15 residues. Unmatched junction bases numbered 9, after V lost 8 bases and J lost 5 bases. Here the CDR3 DNA reads TGTGCCAGCGTGGGGACAGGGGGCTCTGGTGAGACCCAGTACTTC. Translated, it gives CASVGTGGSGETQYF.

In its sample, this clonotype was seen many times. J is TRBJ1-2 and V is TRBV9; D gene ambiguous. The CDR3 sequence is 13 residues long. Germline loops: CDR1 SGDLS, CDR2 YYNGEE. V lost 4 bases and J 5 bases, leaving 12 bases between the germline ends. CDR3 sequence: CASSSRRTYGYTF. In nucleotides, the CDR3 is TGTGCCAGCAGCTCGCGACGGACGTATGGCTACACCTTC. Full variable domain (rest looked up from reference TRBV9 and TRBJ1-2): DSGVTQTPKHLITATGQRVTLRCSPRSGDLSVYWYQQSLDQGLQFLIQYYNGEERAKGNILERFSAQQFPDLHSELNLSSLELGDSALYFCASSSRRTYGYTFGSGTRLTVV.

V and J are TRBV10-3 and TRBJ1-5, with a tentative D call TRBD1 (6 bases). Trimming shortened V by 6 bases and J by 5 bases, and 20 bases separated the two germline ends. The CDR3 is made up of 16 amino acids. Germline V gene data show CDR1 as ENHRY and CDR2 as SYGVKD. CDR3 loop: CAIRDSSYGVHQPQHF. CDR3 DNA sequence: TGTGCCATCAGGGACAGCAGTTACGGGGTGCATCAGCCCCAGCATTTT.

This clonotype was recorded at least ten times. The chain's CDR3 is CASSQVGTQYF. Written as DNA, the CDR3 is TGTGCCAGCAGCCAAGTAGGGACCCAGTACTTC. J is TRBJ2-5 and V is TRBV6-5; no definite D call. The CDR3 is made up of 11 amino acids. Germline V gene data show CDR1 as MNHEY and CDR2 as SVGAGI. The V end lost 6 bases, the J end lost 7 bases, and 9 bases lay between the germline ends.

The rearrangement links TRBV10-3 to TRBJ2-5, with 10 positions matching TRBD1. The CDR3 has 17 residues. Trimming removed 10 bases from V and 2 bases from J; junction bases left unmatched: 16. Germline CDR1 and CDR2: ENHRY and SYGVKD. The CDR3 DNA follows: TGTGCCAGCAGCTTGGGACAGGGGCCACGAGGACAAGAGACCCAGTACTTC. This sequence encodes CASSLGQGPRGQETQYF.

The V call is TRBV25-1, the J call TRBJ1-4; 9 bases are a match to TRBD1. Germline values: CDR1 MGHDK, CDR2 SYGVNS. CDR3 length: 17 amino acids. The V and J ends lost 2 bases and 5 bases, in that order; junction bases with no gene match: 9. The CDR3 nucleotides read TGTGCCAGCAGTGAACAACCGGGACAGGGAGGGAATGAAAAACTGTTTTTT. Its protein is CASSEQPGQGGNEKLFF.

In its sample, this clonotype was seen many times. The V and J genes are TRBV12-3 or TRBV12-4 and TRBJ1-5; D is unclear. The CDR3 extends over 12 amino acids. V was pared by 8 bases and J by 3 bases, with 8 bases between. CDR3 amino acids: CASGYVNQPQHF. CDR3 in DNA: TGTGCCAGCGGGTACGTCAATCAGCCCCAGCATTTT.

The V gene is TRBV2, the J gene TRBJ2-1, with D unclear. CDR1 SNHLY and CDR2 FYNNEI come from the germline V gene. The CDR3 spans 17 residues. The V end lost 5 bases, the J end lost 2 bases, and 19 bases lay between the germline ends. The CDR3 protein is CASSYSSPNGPYNEQFF. The CDR3 DNA follows: TGTGCCAGCAGTTACTCGAGCCCAAACGGACCCTACAATGAGCAGTTCTTC.

This clonotype showed up just a few times. The chain employs TRBV5-5 and TRBJ1-4, with a tentative D call TRBD1 (6 bases). This CDR3 is built from 16 residues. V dropped 4 bases and J dropped 8 bases, with 21 bases sitting between them. Germline V CDR1 and CDR2: SGHKS, YYEKEE (reference sequence). In nucleotides, the CDR3 is TGTGCCAGCAGCAAAGCGGGGGGCGAATGGGGGGAAAAACTGTTTTTT. It encodes CASSKAGGEWGEKLFF.

The table lists this clonotype with many counts. V is TRBV20-1 and J is TRBJ2-7; 7 bases fit TRBD2. The CDR3 runs 17 residues. The germline CDR1 and CDR2 sequences are DFQATT and SNEGSKA (reference sequence). J lost 0 bases, V lost 2 bases, and 13 bases had no gene match. In nucleotides, the CDR3 is TGCAGTGCTAGAACCCGAGGGCTAGCGGACATCTCCTACGAGCAGTACTTC. This codes for CSARTRGLADISYEQYF.

This clonotype came up a few times. The junction departs from the called germline gene at one end, perhaps through a read error. The chain uses TRBV5-1 and TRBJ2-7; 9 bases align to TRBD2. The CDR3 sequence is 16 residues long. From germline, CDR1 is SGHRS and CDR2 YFSETQ. The CDR3 reads CASSLGRPSGNYEQYF. CDR3 DNA: TGTGCCAGCAGCTTAGGCAGGCCTAGCGGGAACTACGAGCAGTACTTC.

This clonotype was picked up one time. The chain employs TRBV11-2 and TRBJ2-2, with D possibly TRBD2 on 6 matching bases. Germline V CDR1 and CDR2: SGHAT, FQNNGV. V was shortened by 5 bases and J by 2 bases, with 18 bases between the two germline ends. The CDR3 spans 17 residues. The CDR3 DNA sequence: TGTGCCAGCAGCCTTTTTCTGGGGGGATTAAACACCGGGGAGCTGTTTTTT. Translating gives CASSLFLGGLNTGELFF.

Here the CDR3 DNA reads TGTGCCTGGAGTGTAGCGCCCGGGGAGCAGTACTTC. Amino acids: CAWSVAPGEQYF. The chain links TRBV30 to TRBJ2-7; D gene ambiguous. Germline loops: CDR1 GTSNPN, CDR2 SVGIG (reference sequence). The CDR3 loop spans 12 amino acids. V was cut by 0 bases and J by 7 bases, with 10 bases left in between.

This clonotype was counted many times. The chain combines TRBV5-8 with TRBJ1-6; maybe TRBD1 (5 bases). There are 14 residues in the CDR3. Germline lookup yields CDR1 SGHTS and CDR2 YDEGEE. Trimming took off 0 bases at V and 11 bases at J, with 12 bases between the two ends. DNA for the CDR3: TGTGCCAGCAGCTTGGTGGGGACGGGGGCACCCCTCCACTTT. It translates to CASSLVGTGAPLHF.